The 8 T cell receptor beta chains below come from one sample, sequenced in a study of CD8+CD57+ T cells in acquired aplastic anemia. For CDR3 and TCR beta VDJ profiling, genomic DNA was the template used. TCRdb re-derived calls from the reads in MiXCR, one entry per CDR3 protein. The sample holds 120,000 or so distinct CDR3 sequences, 48% seen once. The sample comprised sorted CD4+, CD8+, or CD8+CD57+ T cells (not recorded which) from PBMCs. Receptors originate from a human donor in good health, serving as a control.

This clonotype was observed many times. The CDR3 loop reads CSARNFRDTGTDTQYF. The CDR3 DNA is TGCAGTGCTAGGAATTTTCGGGACACAGGCACAGATACGCAGTATTTT. The chain uses TRBV20-1 and TRBJ2-3; tentatively, D is TRBD1 (6 bases). Germline V gene data show CDR1 as DFQATT and CDR2 as SNEGSKA (reference sequence). CDR3 length: 16 amino acids. The ends were cut back, 3 bases at V and 1 base at J, with 17 bases in the middle.

This chain connects TRBV14 to TRBJ1-1, with 10 bases identical to TRBD1. After removal of 4 bases from V and 3 bases from J, the junction contained 11 bases not matched to a gene. Germline CDR1 is SGHDN and CDR2 is FVKESK. This CDR3 is 17 amino acids long. The CDR3 here is CASSLPRGQGSDTEAFF. Here the CDR3 DNA reads TGTGCCAGCAGCCTTCCCCGGGGACAGGGGAGTGACACTGAAGCTTTCTTT.

V is TRBV18 and J is TRBJ1-2; 8 bases match TRBD1. The CDR3 is made up of 16 amino acids. Germline CDR1 reads KGHSH; CDR2 reads LQKENI. Germline trimming cut 0 bases from V and 8 bases from J; bases unmatched to any gene: 11. The CDR3 sequence: CASSPPTIDRGAGYTF. The CDR3 DNA sequence: TGTGCCAGCTCACCACCGACCATAGACAGGGGAGCAGGCTACACCTTC.

As for this clonotype: A junction end diverges from the germline sequence, so it may reflect a read error. This chain uses TRBV29-1 with TRBJ2-7; TRBD2 matches at 7 bases. The CDR3 covers 14 residues. Germline CDR1 reads SQVTM; CDR2 reads ANQGSEA. For the CDR3, the DNA is TGCAGCGTTGAAGGGGGACTAAACACCGGGGAGCTGTACTTC. Protein product: CSVEGGLNTGELYF.

This chain links TRBV4-2 with TRBJ1-1; D unclear. Germline assignment: CDR1 LGHNA and CDR2 YNFKEQ. Trimming removed 2 bases from V and 5 bases from J, with 6 bases in between. This CDR3 has 12 residues. CDR3 coding DNA: TGTGCCAGCAGCCAAACTAATACTGAAGCTTTCTTT. Translation gives CASSQTNTEAFF.

The chain is built from TRBV10-3 and TRBJ1-3; TRBD1 agrees at 9 bases. With 5 bases clipped from V and 4 bases from J, the junction kept 3 bases outside the gene matches. This CDR3 spans 14 amino acids. Germline V gives CDR1 ENHRY, CDR2 SYGVKD. DNA for the CDR3: TGTGCCATCAGTCAACAGGGGGCAGGAAACACCATATATTTT. The encoded protein is CAISQQGAGNTIYF.

The chain combines TRBV2 with TRBJ2-7; 14 nucleotides match TRBD2. J gave up 2 bases and V 5 bases, and 5 bases lay outside the gene matches. CDR3 length: 16 amino acids. Germline CDR1 is SNHLY and CDR2 is FYNNEI. CDR3 sequence: CASSHPGLAGAYEQYF. CDR3 DNA: TGTGCCAGCAGTCACCCGGGACTAGCGGGGGCCTACGAGCAGTACTTC.

This clonotype was picked up a small number of times. The gene calls are TRBV18 and TRBJ1-2; 10 bases fit TRBD1. V shed 3 bases and J 2 bases; nucleotides not matched to a gene: 9. The length of the CDR3 is 17 residues. Per the germline V gene, CDR1 is KGHSH and CDR2 is LQKENI. The CDR3 sequence is CASSPWGTGESNYGYTF. In DNA, the CDR3 is TGTGCCAGCTCACCCTGGGGGACAGGGGAGTCCAACTATGGCTACACCTTC.